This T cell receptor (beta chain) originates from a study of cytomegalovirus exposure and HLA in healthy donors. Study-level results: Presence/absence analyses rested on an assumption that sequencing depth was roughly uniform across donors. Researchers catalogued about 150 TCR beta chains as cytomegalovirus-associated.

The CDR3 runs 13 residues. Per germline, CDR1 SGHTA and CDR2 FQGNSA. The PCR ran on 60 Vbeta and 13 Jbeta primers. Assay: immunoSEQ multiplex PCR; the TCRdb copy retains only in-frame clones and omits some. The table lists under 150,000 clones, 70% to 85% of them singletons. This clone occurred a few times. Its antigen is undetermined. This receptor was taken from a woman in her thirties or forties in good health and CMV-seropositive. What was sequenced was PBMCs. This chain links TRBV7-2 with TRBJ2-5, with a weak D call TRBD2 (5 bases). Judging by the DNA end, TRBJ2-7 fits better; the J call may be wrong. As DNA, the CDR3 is TGTGCCAGCAGCTCTAGCCCTAGCTACGAGCAGTACTTC. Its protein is CASSSSPSYEQYF.